One and the same sample provided the 11 T cell receptor beta chains below, sequenced in a study of T cells in Graves' hyperthyroidism and ophthalmopathy. The TCR beta CDR3 regions underwent amplification using RNA transcripts as the source. The TCR CDR3 first-round RT-PCR relied on the HTBI primer set. TCRdb reprocessed the multiplex PCR reads via MiXCR and lists one record per CDR3 protein. Seen here are almost 500,000 distinct CDR3 sequences, approximately 23% observed once, and the top ten hold 45% to 50%. The sample was blood. The origin of the receptors is a woman aged 70-85 years with Graves' ophthalmopathy.

The sample holds a few counts of this clonotype. The chain has TRBV27 and TRBJ1-6; tentative D call: TRBD1 (5 bases). CDR3 length: 14 amino acids. V gave up 3 bases and J gave up 5 bases, with 8 bases separating them. Germline-derived CDR1 and CDR2 are MNHEY and SMNVEV (reference sequence). CDR3 DNA: TGTGCCAGCAGTTTTAACAGGAATAATTCACCCCTCCACTTT. It yields the protein CASSFNRNNSPLHF.

There are a few counts of this clonotype. The chain couples TRBV5-1 to TRBJ2-1; D gene unclear. Germline V gene data show CDR1 as SGHRS and CDR2 as YFSETQ. The germline V and J ends were trimmed by 3 bases and 0 bases, with 16 bases remaining between them. The CDR3 covers 17 residues. CDR3 region: CASSSNPPGSSYNEQFF. The CDR3 DNA follows: TGCGCCAGCAGCTCTAACCCCCCGGGTAGCTCCTACAATGAGCAGTTCTTC.

This clonotype was counted ten times or more. The V and J genes are TRBV11-2 and TRBJ1-1; D remains unclear. Germline CDR1 reads SGHAT; CDR2 reads FQNNGV. Trimming cost V 0 bases and J 1 base, with 6 bases left between them. The CDR3 consists of 14 residues. The CDR3 loop reads CASSLDGPNTEAFF. As DNA, the CDR3 is TGTGCCAGCAGCTTAGACGGACCGAACACTGAAGCTTTCTTT.

This sequence joins TRBV5-1 and TRBJ2-1; D gene ambiguous. CDR1 SGHRS and CDR2 YFSETQ come from the germline V gene. V was clipped by 2 bases and J by 5 bases, with 5 bases between them. The CDR3 is 12 amino acids. The CDR3: CASSFSNNEQFF. The CDR3, as DNA: TGCGCCAGCAGCTTCAGCAACAATGAGCAGTTCTTC.

This clonotype has at least ten counts. The gene calls are TRBV30 and TRBJ1-2; unclear D gene. Germline V CDR1 and CDR2: GTSNPN, SVGIG (reference sequence). The V end was cut by 0 bases, the J end by 4 bases, with 6 bases between. This CDR3 has 12 amino acids. CDR3 loop: CAWSVYSYGYTF. In DNA, the CDR3 is TGTGCCTGGAGTGTATACAGCTATGGCTACACCTTC.

The chain uses TRBV20-1 and TRBJ2-7; TRBD2 matches 9 bases. The CDR3 is 16 residues long. From germline, CDR1 is DFQATT and CDR2 SNEGSKA (reference sequence). Germline trimming cut 0 bases from V and 2 bases from J; bases unmatched to any gene: 8. CDR3: CSARDWLAGSTYEQYF. CDR3 DNA: TGCAGTGCTAGAGATTGGCTAGCGGGATCAACCTACGAGCAGTACTTC.

A few counts support this clonotype. J is TRBJ2-3 and V is TRBV28; the match to TRBD2 covers 8 bases. CDR1 is MDHEN, CDR2 SYDVKM, per germline. The CDR3 runs to 16 residues. The trim removed 5 bases at V and 6 bases at J, leaving 13 bases unmatched. CDR3 DNA: TGTGCCAGCAGTACGGGGGGGGAGGGCCTCGAGGATACGCAGTATTTT. It specifies CASSTGGEGLEDTQYF.

This clonotype came up a few times. The chain is built from TRBV24-1 and TRBJ2-7; D may correspond to TRBD1 or TRBD2 (5 bases each). CDR1 and CDR2 from the germline V gene are KGHDR and SFDVKD. The CDR3 spans 15 residues. Between the trimmed V and J ends, which lost 5 bases and 0 bases, there was a span of 13 bases. CDR3 sequence reads: CATSVGDGFSYEQYF. In nucleotides, the CDR3 is TGTGCCACCAGTGTAGGGGACGGATTCTCCTACGAGCAGTACTTC.

The rearrangement links TRBV19 to TRBJ2-5; 8 bases are shared with TRBD2. V lost 3 bases, J lost 4 bases, and 10 bases stayed unmatched. The germline gives CDR1 LNHDA, CDR2 SQIVND (reference sequence). CDR3 length: 16 amino acids. The CDR3 region is CASSIRSGSAGETQYF. CDR3 DNA sequence: TGTGCCAGTAGTATTAGGAGCGGGAGTGCTGGAGAGACCCAGTACTTC.

At least ten counts were recorded for this clonotype. The chain carries TRBV15 and TRBJ2-1, with D hard to call. Germline CDR1 reads LNHNV; CDR2 reads YYDKDF (reference sequence). This CDR3 is built from 12 residues. The V end was cut by 5 bases, the J end by 10 bases, with 12 bases between. DNA for the CDR3: TGTGCCACCAGCCTAACCTTCGGCGAGCAGTTCTTC. Its protein is CATSLTFGEQFF.

The table lists this clonotype with a few counts. The V and J genes are TRBV19 and TRBJ1-5; the D gene is possibly TRBD1 (5 bases). Germline loops: CDR1 LNHDA, CDR2 SQIVND (reference sequence). This CDR3 has 13 residues. V was shortened by 6 bases and J by 6 bases, with 12 bases between the two germline ends. CDR3 amino acids: CASSQGEGQPQHF. The CDR3 DNA reads TGTGCCAGTAGCCAGGGAGAGGGTCAGCCCCAGCATTTT.